This T cell receptor (beta chain) was identified during a study of graft-versus-host responses after intestinal transplantation. Study-level background: Recipients had multivisceral, liver-intestinal, or isolated intestinal transplants. All recipients were given anti-thymocyte globulin induction, and tacrolimus and steroids were then administered for three to four years. Overall study findings and caveats: Recipient marrow held GvH clones, some first seen in ileum or blood. Declines in HvG clones occurring early post-transplant were associated with peak circulating GvH clone levels.

TCRdb's table, derived via immunoSEQ multiplex PCR, lists solely in-frame clones and lacks some. The repertoire consists of just under 100,000 clones, with around 90% occurring once and the leading ten covering 15% to 20%. As to this clone: Its target is unknown.

The germline CDR1 and CDR2 sequences are LNHNV and YYDKDF (reference sequence). Trimming took 6 bases from V and 4 from J, leaving 15 bases between them. CDR3 length equals 14 residues. The sequences come from PBMCs, collected around 68 weeks after intestinal transplant. The TCR was taken from a human patient who received an intestinal transplant, so some T cells may come from the graft donor. V gene TRBV15 combines with J gene TRBJ1-1; D may be TRBD1 (5 bases). The CDR3 spells CATSHDRGVTEAFF. Here the CDR3 DNA reads TGTGCCACCAGTCACGACCGGGGCGTCACTGAAGCTTTCTTT.